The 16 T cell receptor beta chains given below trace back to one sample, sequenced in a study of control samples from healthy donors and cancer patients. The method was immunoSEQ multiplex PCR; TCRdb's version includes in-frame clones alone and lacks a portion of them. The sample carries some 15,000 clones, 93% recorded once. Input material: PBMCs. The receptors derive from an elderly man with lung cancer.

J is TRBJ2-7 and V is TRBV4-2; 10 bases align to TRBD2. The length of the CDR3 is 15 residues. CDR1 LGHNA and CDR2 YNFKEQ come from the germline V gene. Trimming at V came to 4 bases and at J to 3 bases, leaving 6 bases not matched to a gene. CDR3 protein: CASSPAGTSDYEQYF. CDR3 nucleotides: TGTGCCAGCAGCCCGGCCGGGACTAGCGACTACGAGCAGTACTTC.

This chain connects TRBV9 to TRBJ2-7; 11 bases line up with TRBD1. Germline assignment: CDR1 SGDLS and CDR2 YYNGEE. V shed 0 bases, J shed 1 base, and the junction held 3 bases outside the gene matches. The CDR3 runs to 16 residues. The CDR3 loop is CASSVDGTGGSYEQYF. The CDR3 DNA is TGTGCCAGCAGCGTAGATGGGACAGGGGGATCCTACGAGCAGTACTTC.

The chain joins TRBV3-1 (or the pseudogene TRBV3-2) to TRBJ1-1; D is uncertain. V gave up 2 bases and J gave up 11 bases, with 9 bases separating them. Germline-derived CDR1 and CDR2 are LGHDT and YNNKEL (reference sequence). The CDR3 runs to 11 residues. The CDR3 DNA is TGTGCCAGCAGCCAAATGGAAACGGCTTTCTTT. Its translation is CASSQMETAFF.

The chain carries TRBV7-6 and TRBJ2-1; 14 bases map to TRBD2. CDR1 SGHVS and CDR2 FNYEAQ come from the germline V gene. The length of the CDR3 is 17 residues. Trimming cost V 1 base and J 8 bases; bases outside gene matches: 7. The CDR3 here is CASSLEGLAGAEDEQFF. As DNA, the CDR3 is TGTGCCAGCAGCTTAGAGGGACTAGCGGGGGCCGAGGATGAGCAGTTCTTC.

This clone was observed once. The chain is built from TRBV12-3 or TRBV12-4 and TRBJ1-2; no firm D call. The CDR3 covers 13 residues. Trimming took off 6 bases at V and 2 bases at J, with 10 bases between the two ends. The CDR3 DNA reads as TGTGCCAGCAGCCCGGGCTGGAACTATGGCTACACCTTC. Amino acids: CASSPGWNYGYTF.

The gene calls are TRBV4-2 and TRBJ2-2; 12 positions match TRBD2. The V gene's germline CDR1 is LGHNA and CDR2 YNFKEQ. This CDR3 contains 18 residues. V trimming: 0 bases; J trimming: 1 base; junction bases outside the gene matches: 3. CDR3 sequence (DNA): TGTGCCAGCAGCCAAGACCCTAGCGGGGGGGTGAACACCGGGGAGCTGTTTTTT. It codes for CASSQDPSGGVNTGELFF.

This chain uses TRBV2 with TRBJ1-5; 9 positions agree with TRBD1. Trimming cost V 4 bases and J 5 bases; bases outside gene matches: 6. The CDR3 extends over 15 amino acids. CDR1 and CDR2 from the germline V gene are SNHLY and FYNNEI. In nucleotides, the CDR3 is TGTGCCAGCAGTGTAGAGACAGGGGGGGATCAGCCCCAGCATTTT. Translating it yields CASSVETGGDQPQHF. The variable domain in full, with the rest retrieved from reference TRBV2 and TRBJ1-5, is EPEVTQTPSHQVTQMGQEVILRCVPISNHLYFYWYRQILGQKVEFLVSFYNNEISEKSEIFDDQFSVERPDGSNFTLKIRSTKLEDSAMYFCASSVETGGDQPQHFGDGTRLSIL.

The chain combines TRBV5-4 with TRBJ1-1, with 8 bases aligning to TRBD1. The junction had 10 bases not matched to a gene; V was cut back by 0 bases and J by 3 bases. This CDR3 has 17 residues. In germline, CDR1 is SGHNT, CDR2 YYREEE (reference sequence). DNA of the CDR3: TGTGCCAGCAGCTTGGAATTGTGGCAGGGACAGGACACTGAAGCTTTCTTT. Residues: CASSLELWQGQDTEAFF.

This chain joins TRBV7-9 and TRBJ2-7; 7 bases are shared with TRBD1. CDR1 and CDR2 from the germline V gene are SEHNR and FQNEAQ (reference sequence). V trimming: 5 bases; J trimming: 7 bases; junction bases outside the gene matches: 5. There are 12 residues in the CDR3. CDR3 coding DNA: TGTGCCAGCAGCCAAGACAGGGTTGAGCAGTACGTC. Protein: CASSQDRVEQYV.

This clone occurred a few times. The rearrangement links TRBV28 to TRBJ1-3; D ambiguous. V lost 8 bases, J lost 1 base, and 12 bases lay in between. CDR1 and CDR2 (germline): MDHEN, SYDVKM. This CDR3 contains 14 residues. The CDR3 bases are TGTGCCAGCTCTACAGAAGTTTCTGGAAACACCATATATTTT. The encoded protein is CASSTEVSGNTIYF.

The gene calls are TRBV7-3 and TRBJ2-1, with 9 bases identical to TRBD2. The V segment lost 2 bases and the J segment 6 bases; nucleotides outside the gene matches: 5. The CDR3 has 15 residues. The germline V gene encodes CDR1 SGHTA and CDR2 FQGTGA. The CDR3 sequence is CASSLQRGAGNEQFF. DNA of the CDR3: TGTGCCAGCAGCTTACAGCGGGGGGCGGGCAATGAGCAGTTCTTC.

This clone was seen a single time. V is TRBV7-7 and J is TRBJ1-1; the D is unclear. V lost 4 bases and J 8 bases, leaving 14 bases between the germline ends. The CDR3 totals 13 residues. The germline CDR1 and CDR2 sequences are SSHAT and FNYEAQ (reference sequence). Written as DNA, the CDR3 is TGTGCCAGCAGCTCCAATCCTGAATCGGAAGCTTTCTTT. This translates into CASSSNPESEAFF.

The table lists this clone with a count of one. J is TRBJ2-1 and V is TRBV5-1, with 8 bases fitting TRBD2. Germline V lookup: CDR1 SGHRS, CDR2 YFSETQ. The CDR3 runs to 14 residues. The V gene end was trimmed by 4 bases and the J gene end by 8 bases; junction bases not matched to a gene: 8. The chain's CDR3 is CASSPLAAGDEQFF. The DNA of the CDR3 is TGCGCCAGCAGCCCCCTGGCAGCGGGGGATGAGCAGTTCTTC.

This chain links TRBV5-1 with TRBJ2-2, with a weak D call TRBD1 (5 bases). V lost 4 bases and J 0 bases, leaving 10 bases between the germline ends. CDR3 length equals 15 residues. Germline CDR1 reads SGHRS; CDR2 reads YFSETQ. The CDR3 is CASSKDTPNTGELFF. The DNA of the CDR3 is TGCGCCAGCAGCAAGGACACCCCGAACACCGGGGAGCTGTTTTTT.

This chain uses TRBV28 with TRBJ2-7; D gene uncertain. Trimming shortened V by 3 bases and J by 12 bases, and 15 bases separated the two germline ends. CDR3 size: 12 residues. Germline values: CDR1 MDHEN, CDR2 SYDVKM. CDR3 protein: CASSFLSTMPYV. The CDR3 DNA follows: TGTGCCAGCAGTTTTTTGTCGACAATGCCGTACGTC.

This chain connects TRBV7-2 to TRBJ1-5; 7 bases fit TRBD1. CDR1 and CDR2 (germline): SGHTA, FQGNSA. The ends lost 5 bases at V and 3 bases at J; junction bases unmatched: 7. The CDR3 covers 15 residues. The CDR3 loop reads CASSVYRGYNQPQHF. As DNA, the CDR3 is TGTGCCAGCAGCGTATACAGGGGTTACAATCAGCCCCAGCATTTT.